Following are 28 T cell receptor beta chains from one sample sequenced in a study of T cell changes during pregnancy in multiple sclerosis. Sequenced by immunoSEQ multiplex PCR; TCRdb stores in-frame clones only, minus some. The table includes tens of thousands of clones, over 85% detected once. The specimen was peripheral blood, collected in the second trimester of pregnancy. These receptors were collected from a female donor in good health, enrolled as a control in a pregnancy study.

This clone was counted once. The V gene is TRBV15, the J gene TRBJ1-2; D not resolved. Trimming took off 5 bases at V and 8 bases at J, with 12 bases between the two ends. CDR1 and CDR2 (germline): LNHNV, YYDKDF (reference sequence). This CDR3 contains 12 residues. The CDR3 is CATSGRTGGYTF. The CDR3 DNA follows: TGTGCCACCAGCGGTCGGACGGGGGGCTACACCTTC.

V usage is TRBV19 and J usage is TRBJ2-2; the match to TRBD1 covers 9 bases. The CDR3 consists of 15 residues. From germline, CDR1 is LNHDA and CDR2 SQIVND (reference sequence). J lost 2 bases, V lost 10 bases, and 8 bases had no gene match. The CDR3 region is CAIAGQGVNTGELFF. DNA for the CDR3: TGTGCCATTGCGGGACAGGGCGTTAACACCGGGGAGCTGTTTTTT.

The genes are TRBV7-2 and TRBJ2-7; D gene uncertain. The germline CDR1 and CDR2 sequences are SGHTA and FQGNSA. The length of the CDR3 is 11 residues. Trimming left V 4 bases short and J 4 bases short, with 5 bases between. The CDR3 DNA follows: TGTGCCAGCAGCTACACATACGAGCAGTACTTC. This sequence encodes CASSYTYEQYF. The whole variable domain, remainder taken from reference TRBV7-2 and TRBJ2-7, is GAGVSQSPSNKVTEKGKDVELRCDPISGHTALYWYRQSLGQGLEFLIYFQGNSAPDKSGLPSDRFSAERTGGSVSTLTIQRTQQEDSAVYLCASSYTYEQYFGPGTRLTVT.

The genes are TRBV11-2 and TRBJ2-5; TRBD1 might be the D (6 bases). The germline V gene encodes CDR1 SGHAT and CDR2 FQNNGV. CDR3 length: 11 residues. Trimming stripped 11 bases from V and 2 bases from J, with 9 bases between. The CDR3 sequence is CADRIQETQYF. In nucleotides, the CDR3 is TGTGCCGACAGGATTCAAGAGACCCAGTACTTC. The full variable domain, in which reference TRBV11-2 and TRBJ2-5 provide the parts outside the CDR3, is EAGVAQSPRYKIIEKRQSVAFWCNPISGHATLYWYQQILGQGPKLLIQFQNNGVVDDSQLPKDRFSAERLKGVDSTLKIQPAKLEDSAVYLCADRIQETQYFGPGTRLLVL.

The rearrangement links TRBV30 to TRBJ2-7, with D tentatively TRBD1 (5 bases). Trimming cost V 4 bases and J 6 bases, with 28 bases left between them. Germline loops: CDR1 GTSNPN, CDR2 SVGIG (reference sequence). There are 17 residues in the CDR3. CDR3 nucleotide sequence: TGTGCCTGGATTGAACCGGGTTGGGCGCCAGGTAGGGGCGAGCAGTACTTC. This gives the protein CAWIEPGWAPGRGEQYF.

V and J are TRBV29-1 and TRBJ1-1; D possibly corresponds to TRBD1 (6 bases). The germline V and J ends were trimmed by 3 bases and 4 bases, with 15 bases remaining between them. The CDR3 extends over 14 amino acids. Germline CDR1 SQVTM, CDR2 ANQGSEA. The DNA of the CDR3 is TGCAGCGTTGATGAAAGGGGGTTAGGCACTGAAGCTTTCTTT. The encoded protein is CSVDERGLGTEAFF.

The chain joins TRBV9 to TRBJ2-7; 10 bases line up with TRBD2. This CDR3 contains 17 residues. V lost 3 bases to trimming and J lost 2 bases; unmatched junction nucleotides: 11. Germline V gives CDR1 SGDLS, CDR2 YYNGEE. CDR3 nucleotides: TGTGCCAGCAGCGGGTCTCCTTGGACTAGCGGAACCTACGAGCAGTACTTC. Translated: CASSGSPWTSGTYEQYF.

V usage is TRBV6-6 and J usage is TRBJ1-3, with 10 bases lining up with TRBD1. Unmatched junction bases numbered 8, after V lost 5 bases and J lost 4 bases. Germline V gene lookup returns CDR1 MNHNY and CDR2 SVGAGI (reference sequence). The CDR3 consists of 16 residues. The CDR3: CASSQDRGRQGNTIYF. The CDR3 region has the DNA TGTGCCAGCAGTCAAGACAGGGGGCGACAAGGAAACACCATATATTTT.

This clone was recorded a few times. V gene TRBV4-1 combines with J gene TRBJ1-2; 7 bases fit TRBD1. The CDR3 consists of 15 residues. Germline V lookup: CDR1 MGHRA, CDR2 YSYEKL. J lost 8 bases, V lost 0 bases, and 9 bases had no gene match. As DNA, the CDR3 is TGCGCCAGCAGCCAAGAGTCGACAGGGCGGGCGGGCTACACCTTC. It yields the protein CASSQESTGRAGYTF.

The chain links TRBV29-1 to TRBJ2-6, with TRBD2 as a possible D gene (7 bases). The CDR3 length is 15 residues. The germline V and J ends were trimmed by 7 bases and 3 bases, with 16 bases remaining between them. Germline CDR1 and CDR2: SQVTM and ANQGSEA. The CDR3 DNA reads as TGCAGCGCCAGGCTGGGGGGGCATGGGGCCAACGTCCTGACTTTC. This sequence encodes CSARLGGHGANVLTF.

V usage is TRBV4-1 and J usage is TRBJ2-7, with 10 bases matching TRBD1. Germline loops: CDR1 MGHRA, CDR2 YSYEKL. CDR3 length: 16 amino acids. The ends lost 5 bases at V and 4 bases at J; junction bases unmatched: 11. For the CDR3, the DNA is TGCGCCAGCAGCGACTCGGGGACAGGGGCAGGATACGAGCAGTACTTC. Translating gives CASSDSGTGAGYEQYF.

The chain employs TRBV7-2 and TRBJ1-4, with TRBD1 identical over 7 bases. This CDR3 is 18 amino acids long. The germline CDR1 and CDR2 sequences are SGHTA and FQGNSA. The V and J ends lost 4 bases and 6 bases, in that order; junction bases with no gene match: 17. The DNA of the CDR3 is TGTGCCAGCAGCTCTACATTCCAGGGACAGAGAATACATGAAAAACTGTTTTTT. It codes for CASSSTFQGQRIHEKLFF.

In DNA, the CDR3 is TGTGCCAGCAGCTCTGAGCCATTTCAGGGGACTGAAGCTTTCTTT. Encoded protein: CASSSEPFQGTEAFF. The V and J genes are TRBV7-2 and TRBJ1-1; maybe TRBD1 (6 bases). V was pared by 4 bases and J by 5 bases, with 17 bases between. This CDR3 contains 15 residues. From germline, CDR1 is SGHTA and CDR2 FQGNSA.

The CDR3 region is CASSEHTTDTQYF. The CDR3 DNA reads TGTGCCAGCAGTGAGCACACCACAGATACGCAGTATTTT. This chain links TRBV6-4 with TRBJ2-3, with D hard to call. The germline V and J ends were trimmed by 3 bases and 2 bases, with 6 bases remaining between them. From germline, CDR1 is MRHNA and CDR2 SNTAGT. The CDR3 loop spans 13 amino acids.

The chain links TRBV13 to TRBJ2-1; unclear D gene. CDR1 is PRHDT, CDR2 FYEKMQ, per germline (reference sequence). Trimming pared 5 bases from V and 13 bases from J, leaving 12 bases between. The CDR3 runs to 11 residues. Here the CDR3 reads CASSASTSQFF. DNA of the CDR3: TGTGCCAGCAGCGCTTCAACAAGTCAGTTCTTC.

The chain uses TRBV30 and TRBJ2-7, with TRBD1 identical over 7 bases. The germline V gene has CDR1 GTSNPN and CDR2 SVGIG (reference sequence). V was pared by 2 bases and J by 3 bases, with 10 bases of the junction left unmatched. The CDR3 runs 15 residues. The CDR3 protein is CAWSSEGASDYEQYF. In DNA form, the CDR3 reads TGTGCCTGGAGTTCCGAGGGGGCGTCTGACTACGAGCAGTACTTC.

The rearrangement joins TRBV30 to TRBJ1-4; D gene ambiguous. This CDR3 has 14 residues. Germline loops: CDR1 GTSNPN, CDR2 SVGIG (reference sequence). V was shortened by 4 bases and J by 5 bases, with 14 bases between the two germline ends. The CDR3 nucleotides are TGTGCCTGGACAATGGGCCGGAAAAATGAAAAACTGTTTTTT. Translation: CAWTMGRKNEKLFF.

The CDR3 bases are TGTGCCAGCAGCTTGGGACAGGGGGACGGGGAAAAACTGTTTTTT. This encodes CASSLGQGDGEKLFF. The rearrangement joins TRBV5-6 to TRBJ1-4; 9 bases align to TRBD1. From germline, CDR1 is SGHDT and CDR2 YYEEEE. With V trimmed by 0 bases and J by 8 bases, 5 bases remained unmatched. The CDR3 extends over 15 amino acids.

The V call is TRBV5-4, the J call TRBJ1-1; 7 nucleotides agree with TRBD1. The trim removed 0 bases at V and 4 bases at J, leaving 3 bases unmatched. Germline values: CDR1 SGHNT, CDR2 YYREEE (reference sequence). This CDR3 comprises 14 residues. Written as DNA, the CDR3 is TGTGCCAGCAGCTTGGAAGGGGGCCGCACTGAAGCTTTCTTT. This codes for CASSLEGGRTEAFF.

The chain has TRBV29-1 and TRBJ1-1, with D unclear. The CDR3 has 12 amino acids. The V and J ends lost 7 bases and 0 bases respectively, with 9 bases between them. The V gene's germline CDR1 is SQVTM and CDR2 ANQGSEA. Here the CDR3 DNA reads TGCAGCGCCCACGGTCTGAACACTGAAGCTTTCTTT. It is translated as CSAHGLNTEAFF.

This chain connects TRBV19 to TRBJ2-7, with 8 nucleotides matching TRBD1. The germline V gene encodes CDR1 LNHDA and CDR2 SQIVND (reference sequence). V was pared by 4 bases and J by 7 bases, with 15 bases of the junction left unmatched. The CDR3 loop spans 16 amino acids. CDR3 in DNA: TGTGCCAGTAGTAGGACCTCCGGACAGGGAACGGGGGAGCAGTACTTC. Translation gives CASSRTSGQGTGEQYF.

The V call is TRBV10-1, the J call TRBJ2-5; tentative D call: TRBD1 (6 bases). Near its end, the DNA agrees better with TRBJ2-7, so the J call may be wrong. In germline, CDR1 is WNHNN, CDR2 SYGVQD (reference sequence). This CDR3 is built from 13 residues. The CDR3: CASRGDKAYEQYF. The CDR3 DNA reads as TGCGCCAGCAGGGGGGACAAAGCCTACGAGCAGTACTTC.

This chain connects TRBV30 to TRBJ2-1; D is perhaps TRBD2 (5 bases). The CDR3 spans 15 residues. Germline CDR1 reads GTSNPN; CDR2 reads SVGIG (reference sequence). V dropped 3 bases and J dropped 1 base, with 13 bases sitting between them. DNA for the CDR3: TGTGCCTGGAGGGCTGGGTGGGAGTCCTACAATGAGCAGTTCTTC. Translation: CAWRAGWESYNEQFF. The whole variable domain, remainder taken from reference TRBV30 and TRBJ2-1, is SQTIHQWPATLVQPVGSPLSLECTVEGTSNPNLYWYRQAAGRGLQLLFYSVGIGQISSEVPQNLSASRPQDRQFILSSKKLLLSDSGFYLCAWRAGWESYNEQFFGPGTRLTVL.

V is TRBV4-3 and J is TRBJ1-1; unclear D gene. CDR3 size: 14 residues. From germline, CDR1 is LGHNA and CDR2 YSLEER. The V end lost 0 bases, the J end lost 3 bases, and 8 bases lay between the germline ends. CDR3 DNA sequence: TGCGCCAGCAGCCAAGATCCCGGGGACACTGAAGCTTTCTTT. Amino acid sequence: CASSQDPGDTEAFF.

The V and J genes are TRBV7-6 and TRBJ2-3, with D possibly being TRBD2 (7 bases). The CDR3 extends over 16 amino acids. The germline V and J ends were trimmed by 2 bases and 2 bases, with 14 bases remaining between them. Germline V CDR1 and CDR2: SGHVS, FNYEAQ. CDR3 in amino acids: CASSLTPGGNTDTQYF. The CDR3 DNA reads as TGTGCCAGCAGCTTAACTCCGGGGGGCAACACAGATACGCAGTATTTT.

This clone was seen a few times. CDR3 coding DNA: TGTGCCAGCAGTCCAGACAGGGCCTTTGGCTACACCTTC. Residues: CASSPDRAFGYTF. The chain is built from TRBV2 and TRBJ1-2; 7 positions agree with TRBD1. The CDR3 spans 13 residues. Germline assignment: CDR1 SNHLY and CDR2 FYNNEI. The junction had 7 bases not matched to a gene; V was cut back by 5 bases and J by 7 bases.

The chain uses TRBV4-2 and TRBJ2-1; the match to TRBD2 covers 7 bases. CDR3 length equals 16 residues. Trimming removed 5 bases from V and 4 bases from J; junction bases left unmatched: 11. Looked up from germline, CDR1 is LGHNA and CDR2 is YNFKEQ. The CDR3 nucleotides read TGTGCCAGCAGCGAAAGAGTGAGCGGGGAGTACAATGAGCAGTTCTTC. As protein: CASSERVSGEYNEQFF.

The CDR3 is CASSFGETEAFF. In DNA form, the CDR3 reads TGTGCCAGCAGCTTCGGAGAGACTGAAGCTTTCTTT. This chain joins TRBV5-4 and TRBJ1-1; D is unclear. Germline values: CDR1 SGHNT, CDR2 YYREEE (reference sequence). This CDR3 is 12 amino acids long. Trimming cost V 2 bases and J 5 bases, with 7 bases left between them.